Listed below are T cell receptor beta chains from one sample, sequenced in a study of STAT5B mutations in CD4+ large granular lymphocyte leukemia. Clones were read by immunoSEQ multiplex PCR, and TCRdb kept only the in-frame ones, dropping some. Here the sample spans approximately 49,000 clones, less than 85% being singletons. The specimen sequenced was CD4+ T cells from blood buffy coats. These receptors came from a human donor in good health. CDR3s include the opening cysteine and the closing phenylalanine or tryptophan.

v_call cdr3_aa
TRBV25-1 CASTRGLAGDNEQFF
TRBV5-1 CASSLGLAKETQYF
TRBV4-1 CASRSGTVNTGELFF
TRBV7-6 CASSLTSSVSTGELFF
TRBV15 CATSRNRGVGEKLFF
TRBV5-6 CASSLKRGWGYTF
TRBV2 CASSEQGQGGSDTQYF
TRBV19 CASSELGQKKLFF
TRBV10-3 CAISGQGNYGYTF
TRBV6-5 CASRSQVGSYEQYF
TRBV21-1 CASSKAPRSEQYF
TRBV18 CASSPGEGKDSPLHF
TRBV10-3 CAISESQNTGELFF
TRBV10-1 CASSEWNRDGSNQPQHF
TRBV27 CASSLEGTNTGELFF
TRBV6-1 CASSTLGVTEAFF
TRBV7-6 CASSPTMGGVTTDTQYF
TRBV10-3 CAISDESSGGGFGEQFF
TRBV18 CASSPVQGTDTQYF
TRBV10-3 CAISENPGGPSDTQYF
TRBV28 CASSLWEGTDTQYF
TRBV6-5 CAIQEGGNTGELFF
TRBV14 CASSQVAVGTDTQYF
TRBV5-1 CASSIGPGQENSPLHF
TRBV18 CASSDLGDTQYF
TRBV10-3 CAISPGGSEKLFF
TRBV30 CAWSQAFAGSRNEQFF
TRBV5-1 CASSLGTSGGPRTDTQYF
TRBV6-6 CASSGDRDTEAFF
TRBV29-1 CSVASGTGGLQTQYF
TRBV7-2 CASSLMGGSGANVLTF
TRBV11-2 CASRPPGQGNEKLFF
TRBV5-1 CASSPQTPFRQANYGYTF